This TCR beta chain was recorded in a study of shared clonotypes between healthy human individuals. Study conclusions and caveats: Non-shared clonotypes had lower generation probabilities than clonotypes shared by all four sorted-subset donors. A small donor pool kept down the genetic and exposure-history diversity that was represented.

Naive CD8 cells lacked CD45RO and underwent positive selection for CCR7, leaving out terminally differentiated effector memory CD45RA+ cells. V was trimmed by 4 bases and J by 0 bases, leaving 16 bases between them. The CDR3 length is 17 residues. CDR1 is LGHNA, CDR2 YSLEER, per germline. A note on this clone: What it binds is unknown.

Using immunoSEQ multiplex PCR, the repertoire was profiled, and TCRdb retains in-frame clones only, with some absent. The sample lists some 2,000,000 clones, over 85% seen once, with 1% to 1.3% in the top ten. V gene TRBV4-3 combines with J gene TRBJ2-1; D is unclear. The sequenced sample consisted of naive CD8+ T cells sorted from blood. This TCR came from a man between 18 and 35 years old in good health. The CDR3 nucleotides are TGCGCCAGCAGCCCCGAAAGAATTGTAAGCTCCTACAATGAGCAGTTCTTC. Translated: CASSPERIVSSYNEQFF.